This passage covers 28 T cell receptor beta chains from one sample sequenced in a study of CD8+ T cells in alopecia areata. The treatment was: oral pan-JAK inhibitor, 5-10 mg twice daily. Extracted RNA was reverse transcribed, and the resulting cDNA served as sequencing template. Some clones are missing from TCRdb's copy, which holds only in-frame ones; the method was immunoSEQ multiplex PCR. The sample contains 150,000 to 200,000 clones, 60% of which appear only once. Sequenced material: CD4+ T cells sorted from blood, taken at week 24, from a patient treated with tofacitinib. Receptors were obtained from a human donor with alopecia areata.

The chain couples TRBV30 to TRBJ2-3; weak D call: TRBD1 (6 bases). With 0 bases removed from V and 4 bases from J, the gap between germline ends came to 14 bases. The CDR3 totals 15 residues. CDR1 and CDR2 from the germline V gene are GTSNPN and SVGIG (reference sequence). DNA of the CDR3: TGTGCCTGGAGTGTTAGAACAGGGTGGGCAGATACGCAGTATTTT. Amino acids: CAWSVRTGWADTQYF.

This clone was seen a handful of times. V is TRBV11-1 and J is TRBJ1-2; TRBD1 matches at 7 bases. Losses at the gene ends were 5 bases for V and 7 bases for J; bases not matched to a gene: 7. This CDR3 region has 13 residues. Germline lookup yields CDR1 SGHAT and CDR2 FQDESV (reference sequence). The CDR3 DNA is TGTGCCAGCAGCGAACAGGGGACGAGTGGCTACACCTTC. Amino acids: CASSEQGTSGYTF.

The DNA of the CDR3 is TGTGCCACCAGCAGCCGGGGGGGACAGGGTGGCAATGAGCAGTTCTTC. Its protein product is CATSSRGGQGGNEQFF. V gene TRBV15 combines with J gene TRBJ2-1, with a possible D match to TRBD1 (9 bases). The CDR3 is 16 residues long. Germline CDR1 LNHNV, CDR2 YYDKDF (reference sequence). Trimming cost V 3 bases and J 6 bases, with 18 bases left between them.

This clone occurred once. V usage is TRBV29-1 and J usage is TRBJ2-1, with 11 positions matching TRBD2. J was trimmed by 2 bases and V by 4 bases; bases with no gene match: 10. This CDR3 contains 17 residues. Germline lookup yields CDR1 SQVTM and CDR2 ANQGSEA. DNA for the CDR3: TGCAGCGTTGGACTAGCGGGGCCAAACCTACCCTACAATGAGCAGTTCTTC. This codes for CSVGLAGPNLPYNEQFF.

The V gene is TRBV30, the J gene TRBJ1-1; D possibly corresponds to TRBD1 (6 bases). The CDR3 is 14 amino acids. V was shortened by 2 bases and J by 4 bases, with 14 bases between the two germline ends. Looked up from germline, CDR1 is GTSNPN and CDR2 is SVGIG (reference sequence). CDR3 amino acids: CAWSLWGRGTEAFF. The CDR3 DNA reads TGTGCCTGGAGTCTTTGGGGGCGCGGCACTGAAGCTTTCTTT.

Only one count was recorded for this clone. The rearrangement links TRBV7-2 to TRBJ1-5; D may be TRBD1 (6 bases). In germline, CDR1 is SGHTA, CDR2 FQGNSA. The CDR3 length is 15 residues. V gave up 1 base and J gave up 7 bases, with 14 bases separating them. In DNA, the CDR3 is TGTGCCAGCAGCTTAGTTAGGGGGGGGGACCAGCCCCAGCATTTT. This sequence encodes CASSLVRGGDQPQHF. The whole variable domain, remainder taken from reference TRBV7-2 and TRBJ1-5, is GAGVSQSPSNKVTEKGKDVELRCDPISGHTALYWYRQSLGQGLEFLIYFQGNSAPDKSGLPSDRFSAERTGGSVSTLTIQRTQQEDSAVYLCASSLVRGGDQPQHFGDGTRLSIL.

The CDR3 sequence: CASSLGTGDEKLFF. The DNA of the CDR3 is TGCGCCAGCAGCTTGGGGACAGGGGATGAAAAACTGTTTTTT. The chain uses TRBV5-1 and TRBJ1-4; 9 bases match TRBD1. This CDR3 comprises 14 residues. The germline gives CDR1 SGHRS, CDR2 YFSETQ. J gave up 6 bases and V 0 bases, and 0 bases lay outside the gene matches.

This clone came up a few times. The CDR3 DNA follows: TGTGCCAGCAGCTTAGATGCGAGCACCACAGATACGCAGTATTTT. It yields the protein CASSLDASTTDTQYF. This rearrangement joins TRBV11-2 to TRBJ2-3; D is uncertain. The CDR3 extends over 15 amino acids. Trimming took 0 bases from V and 2 from J, leaving 9 bases between them. Per the germline V gene, CDR1 is SGHAT and CDR2 is FQNNGV. The variable domain in full, with the rest retrieved from reference TRBV11-2 and TRBJ2-3, is EAGVAQSPRYKIIEKRQSVAFWCNPISGHATLYWYQQILGQGPKLLIQFQNNGVVDDSQLPKDRFSAERLKGVDSTLKIQPAKLEDSAVYLCASSLDASTTDTQYFGPGTRLTVL.

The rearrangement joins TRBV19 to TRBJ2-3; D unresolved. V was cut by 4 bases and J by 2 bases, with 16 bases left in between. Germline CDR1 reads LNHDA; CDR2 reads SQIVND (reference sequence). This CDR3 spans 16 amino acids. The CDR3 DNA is TGTGCCAGTAGTACCGGGCCGAAGAAATCCACAGATACGCAGTATTTT. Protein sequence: CASSTGPKKSTDTQYF.

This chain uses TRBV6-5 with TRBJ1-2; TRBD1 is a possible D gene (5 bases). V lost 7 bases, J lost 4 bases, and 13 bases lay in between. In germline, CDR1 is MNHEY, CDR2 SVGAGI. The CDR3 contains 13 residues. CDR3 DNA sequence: TGTGCCAGCAATCCGGGACCGGGCTATGGCTACACCTTC. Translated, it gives CASNPGPGYGYTF.

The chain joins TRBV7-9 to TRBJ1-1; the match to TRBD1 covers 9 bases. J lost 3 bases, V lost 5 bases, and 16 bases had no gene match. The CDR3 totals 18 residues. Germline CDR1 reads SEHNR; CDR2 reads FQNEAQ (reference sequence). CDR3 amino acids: CASSPGRTGVVKDTEAFF. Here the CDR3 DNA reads TGTGCCAGCAGCCCCGGTAGGACAGGGGTCGTGAAGGACACTGAAGCTTTCTTT.

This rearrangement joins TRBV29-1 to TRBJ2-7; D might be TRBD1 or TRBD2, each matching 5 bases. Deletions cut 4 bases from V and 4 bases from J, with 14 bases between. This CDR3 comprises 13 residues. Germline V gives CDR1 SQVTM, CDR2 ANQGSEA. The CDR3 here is CSVGSGSIYEQYF. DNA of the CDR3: TGCAGCGTTGGGTCAGGGAGTATTTACGAGCAGTACTTC.

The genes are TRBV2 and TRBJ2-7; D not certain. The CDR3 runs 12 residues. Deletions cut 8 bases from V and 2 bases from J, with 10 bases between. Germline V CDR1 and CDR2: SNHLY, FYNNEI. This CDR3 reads CASLGGTYEQYF. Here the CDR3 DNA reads TGTGCCAGCTTGGGCGGTACCTACGAGCAGTACTTC.

CDR3 sequence: CAWSEGQTNYGYTF. CDR3 in DNA: TGTGCCTGGAGTGAGGGACAGACTAACTATGGCTACACCTTC. V usage is TRBV30 and J usage is TRBJ1-2; 7 bases line up with TRBD1. Germline V gene sequence: CDR1 GTSNPN, CDR2 SVGIG (reference sequence). CDR3 size: 14 residues. J was trimmed by 0 bases and V by 1 base; bases with no gene match: 2.

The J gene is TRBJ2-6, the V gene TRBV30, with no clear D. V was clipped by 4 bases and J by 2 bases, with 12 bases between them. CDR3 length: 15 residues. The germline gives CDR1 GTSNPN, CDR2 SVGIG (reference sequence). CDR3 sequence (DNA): TGTGCCTGGAAAACGATCGATCCTGGGGCCAACGTCCTGACTTTC. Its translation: CAWKTIDPGANVLTF.

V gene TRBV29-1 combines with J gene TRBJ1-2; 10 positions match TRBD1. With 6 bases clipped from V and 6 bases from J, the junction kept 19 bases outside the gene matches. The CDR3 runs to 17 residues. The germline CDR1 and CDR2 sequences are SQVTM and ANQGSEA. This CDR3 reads CSVTSPKPGQGLDGYTF. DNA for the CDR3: TGCAGCGTGACATCCCCGAAACCGGGACAGGGGCTTGATGGCTACACCTTC.

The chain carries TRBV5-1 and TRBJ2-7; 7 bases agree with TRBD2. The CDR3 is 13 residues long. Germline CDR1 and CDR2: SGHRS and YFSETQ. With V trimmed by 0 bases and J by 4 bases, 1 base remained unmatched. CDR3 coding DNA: TGCGCCAGCAGCTTGGACGGGGGGTACGAGCAGTACTTC. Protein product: CASSLDGGYEQYF.

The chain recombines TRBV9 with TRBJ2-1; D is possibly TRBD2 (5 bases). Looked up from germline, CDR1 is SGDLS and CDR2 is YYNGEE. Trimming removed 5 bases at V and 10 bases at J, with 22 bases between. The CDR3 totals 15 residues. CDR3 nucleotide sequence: TGTGCCAGCAGTTTTGGAACTGATCCGGGATACGAGCAGTTCTTC. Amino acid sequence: CASSFGTDPGYEQFF.

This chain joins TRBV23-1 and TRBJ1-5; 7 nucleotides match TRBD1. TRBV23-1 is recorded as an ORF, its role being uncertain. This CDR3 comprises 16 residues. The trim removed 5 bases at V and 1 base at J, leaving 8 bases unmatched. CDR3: CASSFTGEPSNQPQHF. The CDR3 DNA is TGCGCCAGCAGTTTTACAGGGGAGCCGAGCAATCAGCCCCAGCATTTT.

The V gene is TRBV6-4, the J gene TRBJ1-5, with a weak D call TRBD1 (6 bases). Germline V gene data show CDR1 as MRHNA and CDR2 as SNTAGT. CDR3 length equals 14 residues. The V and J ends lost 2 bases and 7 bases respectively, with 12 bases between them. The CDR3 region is CASSDAEGGQPQHF. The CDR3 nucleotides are TGTGCCAGCAGTGACGCTGAGGGGGGGCAGCCCCAGCATTTT.

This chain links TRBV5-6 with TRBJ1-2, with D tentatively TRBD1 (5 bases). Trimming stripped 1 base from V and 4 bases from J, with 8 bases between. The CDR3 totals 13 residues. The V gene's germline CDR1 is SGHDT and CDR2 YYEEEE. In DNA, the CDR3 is TGTGCCAGCAGCTTGCGACAGAGCTATGGCTACACCTTC. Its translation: CASSLRQSYGYTF.

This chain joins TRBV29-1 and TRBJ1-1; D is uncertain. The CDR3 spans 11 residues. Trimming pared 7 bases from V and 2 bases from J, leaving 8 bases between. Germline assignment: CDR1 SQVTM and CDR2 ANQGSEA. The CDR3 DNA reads TGCAGCGCGTATCCTAACACTGAAGCTTTCTTT. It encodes CSAYPNTEAFF.

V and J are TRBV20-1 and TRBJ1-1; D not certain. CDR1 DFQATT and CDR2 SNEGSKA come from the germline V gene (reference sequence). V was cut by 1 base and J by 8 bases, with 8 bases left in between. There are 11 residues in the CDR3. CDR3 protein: CSARGQIEAFF. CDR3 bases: TGCAGTGCTAGAGGCCAGATCGAAGCTTTCTTT.

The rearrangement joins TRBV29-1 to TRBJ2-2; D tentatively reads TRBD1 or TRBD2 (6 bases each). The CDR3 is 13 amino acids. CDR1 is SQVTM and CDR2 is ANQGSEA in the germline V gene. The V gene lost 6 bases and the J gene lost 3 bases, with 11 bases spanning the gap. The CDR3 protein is CSVTGRYTGELFF. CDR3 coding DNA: TGCAGCGTAACAGGGAGGTACACCGGGGAGCTGTTTTTT.

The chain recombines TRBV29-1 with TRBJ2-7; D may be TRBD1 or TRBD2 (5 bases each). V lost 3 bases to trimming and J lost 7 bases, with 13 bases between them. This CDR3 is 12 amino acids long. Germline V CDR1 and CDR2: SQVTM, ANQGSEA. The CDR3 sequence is CSVEGDSEEQYF. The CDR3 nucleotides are TGCAGCGTTGAGGGGGATTCTGAGGAGCAGTACTTC.

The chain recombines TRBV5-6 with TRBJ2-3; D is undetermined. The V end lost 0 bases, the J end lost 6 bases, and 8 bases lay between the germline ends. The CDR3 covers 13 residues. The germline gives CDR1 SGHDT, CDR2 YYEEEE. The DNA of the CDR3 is TGTGCCAGCAGCTTGGGTCCGGGTGATACGCAGTATTTT. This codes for CASSLGPGDTQYF. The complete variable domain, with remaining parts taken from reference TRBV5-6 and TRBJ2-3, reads DAGVTQSPTHLIKTRGQQVTLRCSPKSGHDTVSWYQQALGQGPQFIFQYYEEEERQRGNFPDRFSGHQFPNYSSELNVNALLLGDSALYLCASSLGPGDTQYFGPGTRLTVL.

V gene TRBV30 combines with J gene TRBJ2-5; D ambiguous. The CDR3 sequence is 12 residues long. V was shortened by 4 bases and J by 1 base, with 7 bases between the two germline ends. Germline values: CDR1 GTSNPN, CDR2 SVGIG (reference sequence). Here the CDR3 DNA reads TGTGCCTGGATCCGCAGCCAAGAGACCCAGTACTTC. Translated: CAWIRSQETQYF.

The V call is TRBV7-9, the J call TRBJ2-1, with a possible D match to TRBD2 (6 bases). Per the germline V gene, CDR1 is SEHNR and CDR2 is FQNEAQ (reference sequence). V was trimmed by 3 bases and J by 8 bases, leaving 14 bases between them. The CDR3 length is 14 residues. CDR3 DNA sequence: TGTGCCAGCAGCTTCAGCGGGCAGGGATATGAGCAGTTCTTC. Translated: CASSFSGQGYEQFF.